The present T cell receptor (beta chain) was sequenced within a study of control samples from healthy donors and cancer patients. Data came from immunoSEQ multiplex PCR; TCRdb stores just in-frame clones and leaves some out. This repertoire shows around 170,000 clones, around 94% found once; its top ten account for approximately 1.4%. The sequencing input was blood. This receptor was obtained from a man aged 25-45 years in good health.

The CDR3, as DNA: TGTGCCAGCAGCTTAGCAGGGGGCAGGGACCAGCCCCAGCATTTT. This translates into CASSLAGGRDQPQHF. The V gene is TRBV7-3, the J gene TRBJ1-5; 8 bases are a match to TRBD1. The junction had 7 bases not matched to a gene; V was cut back by 2 bases and J by 7 bases. The CDR3 has 15 residues. CDR1 is SGHTA and CDR2 is FQGTGA in the germline V gene.